These 8 T cell receptor beta chains came from one sample sequenced in a study of blood T cells in healthy people across ages (dated by TCRdb to about 2015). Receptor libraries were prepared by 5' RACE. Sequencing took place on an Illumina HiSeq 2500. A second PCR of roughly 7 to 12 cycles was performed with a sample-barcoded 5' primer and a J-beta primer mix. Starting from the raw public reads, TCRdb applied fastp trimming at Q25, assembled clones with MiXCR and retained in-frame beta chains. Identical CDR3 protein sequences are pooled into one entry, listed with their most common genes and DNA. Present in this sample are 600,000 or so distinct CDR3 sequences, roughly 31% of which were seen just once. The ten largest clonotypes hold approximately 14% of the sample. Sequencing was performed on blood. Receptor source: a woman of 80 years or more in good health.

V is TRBV30 and J is TRBJ1-2, with 7 nucleotides matching TRBD1. V dropped 4 bases and J dropped 4; count of bases not matched to a gene: 6. Germline V gene lookup returns CDR1 GTSNPN and CDR2 SVGIG (reference sequence). The CDR3 covers 13 residues. This CDR3 reads CAWKRQGAYGYTF. In nucleotides, the CDR3 is TGTGCCTGGAAAAGACAGGGCGCCTATGGCTACACCTTC.

This clonotype came up many times. V and J are TRBV12-3 or TRBV12-4 and TRBJ2-1, with TRBD2 matching over 14 bases. Trimming cost V 10 bases and J 0 bases; bases outside gene matches: 5. This CDR3 region has 16 residues. The CDR3 reads CATRLAGGSSYNEQFF. The DNA of the CDR3 is TGTGCCACCCGACTAGCGGGGGGGAGCTCCTACAATGAGCAGTTCTTC.

V is TRBV30 and J is TRBJ2-7, with TRBD2 identical over 10 bases. CDR1 is GTSNPN and CDR2 is SVGIG in the germline V gene (reference sequence). CDR3 length equals 15 residues. J lost 1 base, V lost 2 bases, and 5 bases had no gene match. DNA of the CDR3: TGTGCCTGGAGTTACGGACTAGCGGTGTCCTACGAGCAGTACTTC. This sequence encodes CAWSYGLAVSYEQYF.

This clonotype was seen just once. The chain recombines TRBV12-3 or TRBV12-4 with TRBJ2-1; the match to TRBD2 covers 9 bases. The V gene end was trimmed by 7 bases and the J gene end by 12 bases; junction bases not matched to a gene: 13. The CDR3 length is 14 residues. As DNA, the CDR3 is TGTGCCAGCACCCAGACTAGCGGACTACTGATGCAGTTCTTC. Its translation: CASTQTSGLLMQFF.

Ten or more counts support this clonotype. The genes are TRBV7-2 and TRBJ2-3; D unresolved. The V gene lost 1 base and the J gene lost 5 bases, with 16 bases spanning the gap. Germline V lookup: CDR1 SGHTA, CDR2 FQGNSA. The length of the CDR3 is 16 residues. CDR3 DNA: TGTGCCAGCAGCTTAGGGCGGCTTGCTAAGGGAGATACGCAGTATTTT. Residues: CASSLGRLAKGDTQYF.

This clonotype was recorded at least ten times. The chain combines TRBV12-3 or TRBV12-4 with TRBJ2-3; D is unresolved. V lost 6 bases, J lost 0 bases, and 7 bases lay in between. The CDR3 is 13 amino acids. DNA for the CDR3: TGTGCCAGCAGATTTTCTAGCACAGATACGCAGTATTTT. Its protein is CASRFSSTDTQYF.

DNA of the CDR3: TGCAGTGCTAGTTTAGTCGATGAGCAGTTCTTC. Protein: CSASLVDEQFF. V gene TRBV20-1 combines with J gene TRBJ2-1, with D hard to call. The germline V gene encodes CDR1 DFQATT and CDR2 SNEGSKA (reference sequence). V shed 3 bases and J shed 8 bases, with 8 bases lying between them. This CDR3 region has 11 residues.

This clonotype has at least ten counts. The chain couples TRBV28 to TRBJ2-7, with 10 bases that match TRBD1. Trimming took 2 bases from V and 5 from J; bases not matched to a gene: 6. The CDR3 is made up of 15 amino acids. Germline V lookup: CDR1 MDHEN, CDR2 SYDVKM. For the CDR3, the DNA is TGTGCCAGCAGTTTACCCGGGACAGGGGTCCACGAGCAGTACTTC. Translated: CASSLPGTGVHEQYF.